This T cell receptor (beta chain) was sequenced in a study of blood T cell repertoires in COVID-19. Seattle patients were enrolled while actively infected and followed longitudinally. Assay: immunoSEQ multiplex PCR; the TCRdb copy retains only in-frame clones and omits some. The profile shows about 180,000 clones, around 83% of them singletons. The V and J ends lost 6 bases and 5 bases respectively, with 21 bases between them. Germline-derived CDR1 and CDR2 are MNHEY and SMNVEV (reference sequence). The CDR3 totals 16 residues. The clonotype originates from a woman in her forties or fifties with COVID-19, enrolled during active disease. V and J are TRBV27 and TRBJ2-3, with TRBD2 as a possible D gene (5 bases). The sequenced sample was peripheral blood. CDR3 coding DNA: TGTGCCAGCAGACCTCAAACCACCGTAGCGTTAGATACGCAGTATTTT. This gives the protein CASRPQTTVALDTQYF.